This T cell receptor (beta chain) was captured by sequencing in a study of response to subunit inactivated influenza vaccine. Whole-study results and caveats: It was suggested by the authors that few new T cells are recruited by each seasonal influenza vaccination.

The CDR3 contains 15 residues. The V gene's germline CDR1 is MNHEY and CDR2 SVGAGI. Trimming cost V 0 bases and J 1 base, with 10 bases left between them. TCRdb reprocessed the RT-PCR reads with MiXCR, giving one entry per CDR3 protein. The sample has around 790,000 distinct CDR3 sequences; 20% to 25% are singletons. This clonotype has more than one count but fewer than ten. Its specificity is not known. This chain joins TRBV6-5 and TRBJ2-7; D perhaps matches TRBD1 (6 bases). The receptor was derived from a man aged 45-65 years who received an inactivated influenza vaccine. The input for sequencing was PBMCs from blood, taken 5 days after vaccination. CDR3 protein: CASSYSWTESYEQYF. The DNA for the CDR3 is TGTGCCAGCAGTTACTCTTGGACAGAATCCTACGAGCAGTACTTC.